Listed below are T cell receptor beta chains from one sample, sequenced in a study of T cells in Graves' hyperthyroidism and ophthalmopathy. TCRdb re-analysed the multiplex PCR reads in MiXCR, keeping a single row per CDR3 protein. This sample yields hundreds of thousands of distinct CDR3 sequences, of which under 25% are seen a single time; under 55% belongs to the top ten. The material sequenced was blood. These receptors were taken from a woman between 70 and 85 years old with Graves' ophthalmopathy. The CDR3 runs from the conserved cysteine through the conserved F or W. D genes are given only for firm matches. Clone size appears in some rows only: once, few, many, or a class for an expanded clone.

D: TRBD1
length: 14
size: .
V: TRBV12-3/TRBV12-4
J: TRBJ2-7
DNA: TGTGCCAGCAGGAACAGGGGCCGCTCCTACGAGCAGTACTTC
CDR3: CASRNRGRSYEQYF

D: .
length: 13
size: .
V: TRBV11-1
J: TRBJ2-3
DNA: TGTGCCAGCAGGGATACAGGTATAGATACGCAGTATTTT
CDR3: CASRDTGIDTQYF

D: TRBD1
length: 14
size: few
V: TRBV2
J: TRBJ2-7
DNA: TGTGCCAGCAGCCGGGACAGGACCCTCTACGAGCAGTACTTC
CDR3: CASSRDRTLYEQYF

D: TRBD2
length: 15
size: many
V: TRBV7-2
J: TRBJ2-1
DNA: TGTGCCAGCAGCTCTCCGGGACTAGCGGGAGTGGGGCAGTTCTTC
CDR3: CASSSPGLAGVGQFF

D: .
length: 16
size: .
V: TRBV5-5
J: TRBJ2-3
DNA: TGTGCCAGCAGCCACACGATGAGCGGGAGCACAGATACGCAGTATTTT
CDR3: CASSHTMSGSTDTQYF

D: .
length: 17
size: .
V: TRBV20-1
J: TRBJ2-5
DNA: TGCAGTGCGATTGGGGGCCTTCCCCTCGTGGGGCAAGAGACCCAGTACTTC
CDR3: CSAIGGLPLVGQETQYF

D: .
length: 13
size: .
V: TRBV5-6
J: TRBJ1-2
DNA: TGTGCCAGCAGCTTGCGGGATCTCTATGGCTACACCTTC
CDR3: CASSLRDLYGYTF

D: TRBD1
length: 14
size: many
V: TRBV12-3/TRBV12-4
J: TRBJ1-2
DNA: TGTGCCAGCAGTCCGACAGGGGGAATCTATGGCTACACCTTC
CDR3: CASSPTGGIYGYTF

D: TRBD1
length: 15
size: .
V: TRBV5-8
J: TRBJ2-3
DNA: TGTGCCAGCAGTTGGACAGGGGGTAGTTCAGATACGCAGTATTTT
CDR3: CASSWTGGSSDTQYF

D: .
length: 14
size: .
V: TRBV28
J: TRBJ1-5
DNA: TGTGCCAGCAGTTTACCGCAAACCAATCAGCCCCAGCATTTT
CDR3: CASSLPQTNQPQHF

D: .
length: 15
size: few
V: TRBV5-1
J: TRBJ1-2
DNA: TGCGCCAGCAGCCAACTGTCATCTTCTAACTATGGCTACACCTTC
CDR3: CASSQLSSSNYGYTF

D: .
length: 15
size: .
V: TRBV19
J: TRBJ2-1
DNA: TGTGCCAGTAACCTTCGAGACTTGCCTTACAATGAGCAGTTCTTC
CDR3: CASNLRDLPYNEQFF

D: TRBD2
length: 16
size: few
V: TRBV11-2
J: TRBJ2-1
DNA: TGTGCCAGCAGGGTCTCTAGCGGGAGTAGGGGAAATGAGCAGTTCTTC
CDR3: CASRVSSGSRGNEQFF